Presented here are 30 T cell receptor beta chains from one specimen sequenced in a study of graft-versus-host responses after intestinal transplantation. This table comes from immunoSEQ multiplex PCR, and its TCRdb copy is limited to in-frame clones, with some not included. The profile shows approximately 20,000 clones, roughly 86% of them singletons. Sequences were derived from bone marrow, sampled approximately 120 days after transplant. The receptors here all came from a human patient who received an intestinal transplant, so some T cells may come from the graft donor.

There are a few counts of this clone. The sample carries other DNA sequences with the same CDR3. The V gene is TRBV9, the J gene TRBJ2-5, with D possibly matching TRBD2 (5 bases). The CDR3 is made up of 12 amino acids. The germline V gene encodes CDR1 SGDLS and CDR2 YYNGEE. Trimming cost V 4 bases and J 5 bases, with 9 bases left between them. The CDR3 here is CASSSRGETQYF. DNA for the CDR3: TGTGCCAGCAGCTCCCGCGGGGAGACCCAGTACTTC.

This chain's CDR3 is CSVFRDSEADTQYF. The CDR3 DNA reads as TGCAGCGTTTTCCGGGACTCGGAGGCGGATACGCAGTATTTT. The V and J genes are TRBV29-1 and TRBJ2-3; D may be TRBD2 (6 bases). CDR1 and CDR2 (germline): SQVTM, ANQGSEA. There are 14 residues in the CDR3. The V and J ends lost 5 bases and 6 bases respectively, with 18 bases between them.

The chain is built from TRBV20-1 and TRBJ2-7; weak D call: TRBD1 (5 bases). Germline CDR1 and CDR2: DFQATT and SNEGSKA (reference sequence). Trimming pared 7 bases from V and 3 bases from J, leaving 10 bases between. The CDR3 consists of 11 residues. The CDR3, as DNA: TGCAGTGGAGAAGACAGCTACGAGCAGTACTTC. Its protein is CSGEDSYEQYF.

This chain joins TRBV6-5 and TRBJ1-5; no firm D call. The CDR3 totals 14 residues. Germline assignment: CDR1 MNHEY and CDR2 SVGAGI. V dropped 2 bases and J dropped 0 bases, with 5 bases sitting between them. As DNA, the CDR3 is TGTGCCAGCAGTTACAGTAATAGCAATCAGCCCCAGCATTTT. This codes for CASSYSNSNQPQHF.

The rearrangement joins TRBV6-5 to TRBJ1-1; possible D gene TRBD1, 5 bases. The CDR3 spans 16 residues. Germline values: CDR1 MNHEY, CDR2 SVGAGI. V shed 2 bases and J shed 2 bases, with 15 bases lying between them. CDR3 region: CASSYRGSRYNTEAFF. The CDR3 region has the DNA TGTGCCAGCAGTTACAGGGGTAGTCGATATAACACTGAAGCTTTCTTT.

This clone is judged hyperexpanded. The genes are TRBV19 and TRBJ1-2, with no clear D. The V gene's germline CDR1 is LNHDA and CDR2 SQIVND (reference sequence). The CDR3 spans 15 residues. Between the trimmed V and J ends, which lost 3 bases and 4 bases, there was a span of 15 bases. The CDR3: CASSMTPSAPYGYTF. The CDR3 bases are TGTGCCAGTAGTATGACACCTTCGGCCCCCTATGGCTACACCTTC.

J is TRBJ1-1 and V is TRBV19; unclear D gene. Trimming left V 5 bases short and J 1 base short, with 8 bases between. The length of the CDR3 is 13 residues. CDR1 and CDR2 (germline): LNHDA, SQIVND (reference sequence). The CDR3 spells CASSFGPNTEAFF. As DNA, the CDR3 is TGTGCCAGTAGTTTCGGGCCGAACACTGAAGCTTTCTTT.

The V gene is TRBV19, the J gene TRBJ2-7; D is unresolved. Germline V gene data show CDR1 as LNHDA and CDR2 as SQIVND (reference sequence). The CDR3 contains 15 residues. Trimming pared 7 bases from V and 9 bases from J, leaving 25 bases between. Here the CDR3 reads CASTPLRRLVLRQYF. The CDR3 DNA follows: TGTGCCAGTACTCCCCTGCGACGGCTCGTCCTTAGGCAGTACTTC.

The chain uses TRBV6-4 and TRBJ2-1; D may correspond to TRBD1 or TRBD2 (5 bases each). Germline loops: CDR1 MRHNA, CDR2 SNTAGT. Trimming pared 8 bases from V and 2 bases from J, leaving 10 bases between. The CDR3 length is 13 residues. The CDR3 protein is CASSPGPYNEQFF. The CDR3 DNA reads as TGTGCCAGCTCCCCGGGACCCTACAATGAGCAGTTCTTC.

This rearrangement joins TRBV18 to TRBJ1-2; the D gene is possibly TRBD1 (6 bases). Trimming took 3 bases from V and 1 from J, leaving 24 bases between them. CDR1 KGHSH and CDR2 LQKENI come from the germline V gene. This CDR3 region has 19 residues. The CDR3 sequence is CASSPIRRGTRQINYGYTF. CDR3 sequence (DNA): TGTGCCAGCTCACCGATAAGGCGGGGGACACGTCAGATTAACTATGGCTACACCTTC.

To note about this clone: One end of the junction is discordant with germline, which a read error may explain. The chain is built from TRBV19 and TRBJ2-7, with 8 bases fitting TRBD2. The CDR3 covers 13 residues. The V gene's germline CDR1 is LNHDA and CDR2 SQIVND (reference sequence). The CDR3 coding sequence is TGTGCCAGTAGTATTGCGGGAGGCTACGAGCAGCACTTC. This translates into CASSIAGGYEQHF.

V usage is TRBV21-1 and J usage is TRBJ2-1. TRBV21-1 is a documented pseudogene. The CDR3 covers 20 residues. CDR3: CASSTGRAAPTGHSDNEQFF. CDR3 DNA: TGTGCCAGCAGCACGGGCAGGGCTGCCCCAACGGGCCATAGCGACAATGAGCAGTTCTTC.

V usage is TRBV4-1 and J usage is TRBJ1-4; possibly TRBD1 for D (5 bases). Germline CDR1 reads MGHRA; CDR2 reads YSYEKL. V gave up 1 base and J gave up 0 bases, with 12 bases separating them. This CDR3 spans 17 amino acids. The CDR3 region is CASSQGPAGSTNEKLFF. The CDR3 nucleotides read TGCGCCAGCAGCCAAGGCCCAGCAGGGTCAACTAATGAAAAACTGTTTTTT.

The chain joins TRBV29-1 to TRBJ2-3; the D gene is possibly TRBD2 (5 bases). The CDR3 is made up of 12 amino acids. From germline, CDR1 is SQVTM and CDR2 ANQGSEA. V was cut by 5 bases and J by 2 bases, with 8 bases left in between. The DNA for the CDR3 is TGCAGCGTTCAACGGGACACAGATACGCAGTATTTT. Its protein product is CSVQRDTDTQYF.

The chain recombines TRBV5-6 with TRBJ2-7, with D perhaps matching TRBD1 or TRBD2 (5 bases each). Trimming cost V 4 bases and J 7 bases, with 18 bases left between them. Per germline, CDR1 SGHDT and CDR2 YYEEEE. This CDR3 comprises 14 residues. The CDR3 region is CASSPTGTAGEQYF. CDR3 in DNA: TGTGCCAGCAGCCCCACCGGGACGGCCGGGGAGCAGTACTTC.

This chain connects TRBV2 to TRBJ2-1; 9 positions agree with TRBD2. The CDR3 loop spans 16 amino acids. Looked up from germline, CDR1 is SNHLY and CDR2 is FYNNEI. V lost 1 base and J lost 4; bases outside the gene matches: 5. The CDR3 coding sequence is TGTGCCAGCAGTGAAGGTAGCGGGAGATGGTACAATGAGCAGTTCTTC. This gives the protein CASSEGSGRWYNEQFF.

V is TRBV7-8 and J is TRBJ2-3; the match to TRBD1 covers 7 bases. Trimming removed 5 bases from V and 9 bases from J; junction bases left unmatched: 11. CDR3 length: 14 amino acids. The germline CDR1 and CDR2 sequences are SGHVS and FQNEAQ. The CDR3 DNA reads TGTGCCAGCAGCCACAGGGGCCACTTGGGGACGCAGTATTTT. Its protein is CASSHRGHLGTQYF. Using reference TRBV7-8 and TRBJ2-3 for the parts outside the CDR3, the full variable domain is GAGVSQSPRYKVAKRGQDVALRCDPISGHVSLFWYQQALGQGPEFLTYFQNEAQLDKSGLPSDRFFAERPEGSVSTLKIQRTQQEDSAVYLCASSHRGHLGTQYFGPGTRLTVL.

The genes are TRBV6-1 and TRBJ2-4; 8 bases map to TRBD1. Germline CDR1 MNHNS, CDR2 SASEGT. V shed 0 bases, J shed 15 bases, and the junction held 7 bases outside the gene matches. CDR3 length: 13 amino acids. The CDR3 bases are TGTGCCAGCAGTGAAGCACCACAGGGGGACCTGTACTTC. It encodes CASSEAPQGDLYF.

V usage is TRBV18 and J usage is TRBJ2-7; 8 bases fit TRBD1. J was trimmed by 6 bases and V by 3 bases; bases with no gene match: 13. The CDR3 runs 16 residues. Germline loops: CDR1 KGHSH, CDR2 LQKENI. In DNA, the CDR3 is TGTGCCAGCTCACCTTTTATCGGCCAGGGGGCGGGCGAGCAGTACTTC. Translated, it gives CASSPFIGQGAGEQYF.

The J gene is TRBJ1-5, the V gene TRBV5-1; 9 nucleotides line up with TRBD1. Germline V gene data show CDR1 as SGHRS and CDR2 as YFSETQ. V shed 5 bases, J shed 7 bases, and the junction held 4 bases outside the gene matches. This CDR3 is 13 amino acids long. DNA of the CDR3: TGCGCCAGCAGTCGGGACAGGGAACAGCCCCAGCATTTT. It is translated as CASSRDREQPQHF.

The chain employs TRBV10-3 and TRBJ2-3, with TRBD2 matching over 11 bases. The V gene end was trimmed by 6 bases and the J gene end by 3 bases; junction bases not matched to a gene: 2. CDR3 size: 14 residues. Germline V gene lookup returns CDR1 ENHRY and CDR2 SYGVKD. CDR3 region: CAIRLAGETDTQYF. The DNA of the CDR3 is TGTGCCATCAGACTAGCGGGAGAGACAGATACGCAGTATTTT.

The rearrangement uses TRBV6-9 and TRBJ1-1, with unresolved D. Germline V gives CDR1 MNHGY, CDR2 SVAAGI. The CDR3 runs to 14 residues. The V end lost 5 bases, the J end lost 4 bases, and 14 bases lay between the germline ends. CDR3 DNA sequence: TGTGCCAGCAGTAAAGCGCCCCACACCACTGAAGCTTTCTTT. It translates to CASSKAPHTTEAFF.

The V and J genes are TRBV6-5 and TRBJ2-2; D might be TRBD2 (6 bases). The CDR3 is made up of 15 amino acids. Germline-derived CDR1 and CDR2 are MNHEY and SVGAGI. Deletions cut 2 bases from V and 4 bases from J, with 11 bases between. The CDR3 DNA reads as TGTGCCAGCAGTTACGCCGGGAGAAGCACCGGGGAGCTGTTTTTT. This codes for CASSYAGRSTGELFF.

This chain joins TRBV6-1 and TRBJ1-2; D gene ambiguous. This CDR3 is 14 amino acids long. The germline V gene has CDR1 MNHNS and CDR2 SASEGT. Deletions cut 0 bases from V and 7 bases from J, with 12 bases between. The DNA for the CDR3 is TGTGCCAGCAGTGAAGCGGCAAGTAGAGGTGGCTACACCTTC. This sequence encodes CASSEAASRGGYTF.

V gene TRBV6-7 combines with J gene TRBJ2-2, with 10 nucleotides matching TRBD2. TRBV6-7 is noted as an ORF with a role that remains uncertain. V was pared by 8 bases and J by 7 bases, with 16 bases of the junction left unmatched. The CDR3 length is 17 residues. CDR3 loop: CASGTQTSGNGVGELFF. The CDR3 DNA is TGTGCCAGCGGAACACAAACTAGCGGGAACGGTGTCGGGGAGCTGTTTTTT.

The J gene is TRBJ1-1, the V gene TRBV28; 8 bases are shared with TRBD1. CDR1 and CDR2 (germline): MDHEN, SYDVKM. With 5 bases clipped from V and 5 bases from J, the junction kept 10 bases outside the gene matches. The CDR3 is 15 amino acids. In DNA form, the CDR3 reads TGTGCCAGCAGTATTCTGACAGGGGTAGGAACTGAAGCTTTCTTT. Amino acids: CASSILTGVGTEAFF.

The chain uses TRBV4-1 and TRBJ2-1; D is possibly TRBD2 (6 bases). The germline CDR1 and CDR2 sequences are MGHRA and YSYEKL. V dropped 0 bases and J dropped 4 bases, with 10 bases sitting between them. The CDR3 has 15 amino acids. The CDR3 protein is CASSQDSGKYNEQFF. CDR3 nucleotides: TGCGCCAGCAGCCAAGATAGCGGAAAATACAATGAGCAGTTCTTC.

The rearrangement joins TRBV5-6 to TRBJ2-7; 7 bases fit TRBD1. V was clipped by 2 bases and J by 2 bases; unmatched bases: 4. The CDR3 spans 14 residues. Germline V gene data show CDR1 as SGHDT and CDR2 as YYEEEE. This CDR3 is CASSFRDRPYEQYF. The CDR3 DNA follows: TGTGCCAGCAGCTTCCGGGACAGACCCTACGAGCAGTACTTC.

The chain employs TRBV6-5 and TRBJ1-1; perhaps TRBD1 as D (5 bases). From germline, CDR1 is MNHEY and CDR2 SVGAGI. V lost 3 bases to trimming and J lost 2 bases, with 13 bases between them. The CDR3 spans 15 residues. As DNA, the CDR3 is TGTGCCAGCAGTTATTACGGACACCTTAACACTGAAGCTTTCTTT. Translated, it gives CASSYYGHLNTEAFF.

The rearrangement uses TRBV13 and TRBJ2-7; possibly TRBD1 or TRBD2 for D (5 bases each). Germline-derived CDR1 and CDR2 are PRHDT and FYEKMQ (reference sequence). With 4 bases removed from V and 0 bases from J, the gap between germline ends came to 10 bases. The length of the CDR3 is 14 residues. The CDR3 protein is CASSSRDASYEQYF. Written as DNA, the CDR3 is TGTGCCAGCAGCTCCCGGGACGCCTCCTACGAGCAGTACTTC. Combining the CDR3 with reference TRBV13 and TRBJ2-7 gives the whole variable domain AAGVIQSPRHLIKEKRETATLKCYPIPRHDTVYWYQQGPGQDPQFLISFYEKMQSDKGSIPDRFSAQQFSDYHSELNMSSLELGDSALYFCASSSRDASYEQYFGPGTRLTVT.